Following are 16 T cell receptor beta chains from one sample sequenced in a study of T cell changes during pregnancy in multiple sclerosis. Method: immunoSEQ multiplex PCR; TCRdb's copy keeps in-frame clones and lacks some. The sample gives 56,000 or so clones, 80% to 95% of which show up once; approximately 0.68% is in the top ten. The sequences come from CD4+ T cells from peripheral blood mononuclear cells, collected in the third trimester of pregnancy. These receptors were collected from a female donor with multiple sclerosis, enrolled in a pregnancy study.

The chain carries TRBV28 and TRBJ1-2, with TRBD1 identical over 7 bases. The CDR3 length is 14 residues. Germline V gene sequence: CDR1 MDHEN, CDR2 SYDVKM. The J segment lost 3 bases and the V segment lost 4 bases, leaving 5 bases of the junction unmatched. The CDR3 spells CASSSQGTYYGYTF. The DNA of the CDR3 is TGTGCCAGCAGTTCACAGGGGACATACTATGGCTACACCTTC.

The chain couples TRBV7-9 to TRBJ1-1, with a possible D match to TRBD1 (6 bases). The CDR3 extends over 17 amino acids. Germline-derived CDR1 and CDR2 are SEHNR and FQNEAQ (reference sequence). The ends were cut back, 1 base at V and 3 bases at J, with 18 bases in the middle. The CDR3: CASSLGFGGRGDTEAFF. DNA for the CDR3: TGTGCCAGCAGCTTAGGGTTTGGGGGCCGGGGGGACACTGAAGCTTTCTTT.

V gene TRBV7-2 combines with J gene TRBJ2-4; weak D call: TRBD2 (6 bases). The V end lost 0 bases, the J end lost 1 base, and 10 bases lay between the germline ends. The germline V gene encodes CDR1 SGHTA and CDR2 FQGNSA. The CDR3 has 16 amino acids. The CDR3 loop reads CASSLAGGGAKNIQYF. For the CDR3, the DNA is TGTGCCAGCAGCTTAGCCGGGGGTGGTGCCAAAAACATTCAGTACTTC.

V gene TRBV7-2 combines with J gene TRBJ2-3, with 8 nucleotides matching TRBD2. CDR3 length: 14 residues. CDR1 and CDR2 from the germline V gene are SGHTA and FQGNSA. V dropped 5 bases and J dropped 6; count of bases not matched to a gene: 7. CDR3 protein: CASSRAGAADTQYF. Written as DNA, the CDR3 is TGTGCCAGCAGCAGAGCGGGAGCAGCTGATACGCAGTATTTT.

The V call is TRBV10-3, the J call TRBJ2-3; 13 positions match TRBD2. This CDR3 region has 16 residues. With V trimmed by 6 bases and J by 5 bases, 8 bases remained unmatched. Germline V gene sequence: CDR1 ENHRY, CDR2 SYGVKD. The CDR3 region has the DNA TGTGCCATCAGGCGGACTAGCGGGAGTTATGAAGATACGCAGTATTTT. Its translation is CAIRRTSGSYEDTQYF.

This clone was seen a few times. The rearrangement uses TRBV27 and TRBJ2-7, with 15 bases that match TRBD2. The germline V gene has CDR1 MNHEY and CDR2 SMNVEV (reference sequence). The CDR3 is made up of 21 amino acids. V lost 1 base and J lost 1; bases outside the gene matches: 14. The DNA for the CDR3 is TGTGCCAGCAGTTTATTTGGTAGGACTAGCGGGAGGGCCGATCAATCCTACGAGCAGTACTTC. Encoded protein: CASSLFGRTSGRADQSYEQYF.

The genes are TRBV18 and TRBJ2-1; 8 bases fit TRBD1. CDR1 and CDR2 from the germline V gene are KGHSH and LQKENI. This CDR3 region has 15 residues. V was clipped by 3 bases and J by 0 bases; unmatched bases: 1. The CDR3 bases are TGTGCCAGCTCACCGGACAGGGTCTCCTACAATGAGCAGTTCTTC. Its translation is CASSPDRVSYNEQFF. Full variable domain (remainder filled in from reference TRBV18 and TRBJ2-1): NAGVMQNPRHLVRRRGQEARLRCSPMKGHSHVYWYRQLPEEGLKFMVYLQKENIIDESGMPKERFSAEFPKEGPSILRIQQVVRGDSAAYFCASSPDRVSYNEQFFGPGTRLTVL.

This chain uses TRBV28 with TRBJ2-6, with a tentative D call TRBD2 (5 bases). The ends were cut back, 4 bases at V and 2 bases at J, with 9 bases in the middle. Per the germline V gene, CDR1 is MDHEN and CDR2 is SYDVKM. The length of the CDR3 is 15 residues. The CDR3 DNA follows: TGTGCCAGCAGTTCCCTAGCTGCTGGGGCCAACGTCCTGACTTTC. Protein product: CASSSLAAGANVLTF.

The chain recombines TRBV7-2 with TRBJ1-4, with D hard to call. V lost 5 bases and J lost 7, with 14 bases in between. Germline V gene lookup returns CDR1 SGHTA and CDR2 FQGNSA. The CDR3 contains 14 residues. CDR3: CASSLSGWGEKLFF. CDR3 in DNA: TGTGCCAGCAGCCTCAGCGGTTGGGGTGAAAAACTGTTTTTT.

The CDR3: CASSEHRAEKLFF. The CDR3 DNA reads as TGTGCCAGCAGTGAACACAGGGCCGAAAAACTGTTTTTT. The chain combines TRBV6-1 with TRBJ1-4; TRBD1 might be the D (6 bases). CDR3 length: 13 residues. Trimming left V 2 bases short and J 8 bases short, with 9 bases between. Germline values: CDR1 MNHNS, CDR2 SASEGT.

This rearrangement joins TRBV7-2 to TRBJ2-1; 11 nucleotides match TRBD2. V lost 3 bases to trimming and J lost 8 bases; unmatched junction nucleotides: 12. The CDR3 has 17 amino acids. CDR1 SGHTA and CDR2 FQGNSA come from the germline V gene. CDR3 in amino acids: CASSFYLLAGVNYEQFF. The CDR3 DNA reads as TGTGCCAGCAGCTTCTATTTACTAGCGGGAGTTAACTATGAGCAGTTCTTC. Looking up the rest from reference TRBV7-2 and TRBJ2-1 gives the full variable domain: GAGVSQSPSNKVTEKGKDVELRCDPISGHTALYWYRQSLGQGLEFLIYFQGNSAPDKSGLPSDRFSAERTGGSVSTLTIQRTQQEDSAVYLCASSFYLLAGVNYEQFFGPGTRLTVL.

The V and J genes are TRBV7-8 and TRBJ2-7; D gene ambiguous. From germline, CDR1 is SGHVS and CDR2 FQNEAQ. This CDR3 has 14 residues. Trimming removed 2 bases at V and 0 bases at J, with 8 bases between. The CDR3 reads CASSLLVASYEQYF. The CDR3 DNA reads TGTGCCAGCAGCTTACTAGTAGCCTCCTACGAGCAGTACTTC.

The chain carries TRBV5-1 and TRBJ2-2, with D possibly being TRBD2 (7 bases). The CDR3 contains 15 residues. Trimming shortened V by 4 bases and J by 1 base, and 11 bases separated the two germline ends. The germline V gene has CDR1 SGHRS and CDR2 YFSETQ. The CDR3 loop reads CASSLGGRNTGELFF. The CDR3 coding sequence is TGCGCCAGCAGCCTCGGGGGGCGGAACACCGGGGAGCTGTTTTTT.

The chain has TRBV29-1 and TRBJ2-7; D call uncertain. This CDR3 has 12 residues. Trimming took off 6 bases at V and 1 base at J, with 10 bases between the two ends. CDR1 and CDR2 (germline): SQVTM, ANQGSEA. CDR3 DNA sequence: TGCAGCGTGGATTTCGGGTCCTACGAGCAGTACTTC. It codes for CSVDFGSYEQYF.

Concerning this clone itself: Mismatch with germline at one junction end may stem from a read error. J is TRBJ2-3 and V is TRBV20-1; the D gene is possibly TRBD2 (6 bases). The CDR3 runs to 10 residues. Germline loops: CDR1 DFQATT, CDR2 SNEGSKA (reference sequence). The CDR3 here is CSASGTGLLF. The CDR3 DNA reads TGCAGTGCTTCGGGTACGGGACTGCTATTT.

The chain couples TRBV9 to TRBJ1-6; D not certain. V gave up 1 base and J gave up 9 bases, with 14 bases separating them. The CDR3 length is 15 residues. Germline loops: CDR1 SGDLS, CDR2 YYNGEE. This CDR3 is CASSVREGAGSPLHF. CDR3 DNA: TGTGCCAGCAGCGTACGTGAGGGCGCGGGTTCACCCCTCCACTTT.